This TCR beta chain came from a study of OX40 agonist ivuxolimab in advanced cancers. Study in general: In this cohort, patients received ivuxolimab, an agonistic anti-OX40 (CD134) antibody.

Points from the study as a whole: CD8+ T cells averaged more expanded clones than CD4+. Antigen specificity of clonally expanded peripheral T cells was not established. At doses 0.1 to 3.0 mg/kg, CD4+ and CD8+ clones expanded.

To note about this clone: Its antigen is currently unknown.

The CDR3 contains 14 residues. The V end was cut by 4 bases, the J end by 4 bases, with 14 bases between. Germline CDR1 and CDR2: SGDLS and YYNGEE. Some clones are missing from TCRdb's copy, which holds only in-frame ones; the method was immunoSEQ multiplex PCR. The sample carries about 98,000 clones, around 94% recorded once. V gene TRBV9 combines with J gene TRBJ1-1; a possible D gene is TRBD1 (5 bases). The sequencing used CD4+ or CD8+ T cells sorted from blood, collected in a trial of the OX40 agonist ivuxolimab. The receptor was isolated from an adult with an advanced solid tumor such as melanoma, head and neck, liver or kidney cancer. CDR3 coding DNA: TGTGCCAGCAGCCAGACAGTGGTAAGCACTGAAGCTTTCTTT. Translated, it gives CASSQTVVSTEAFF.